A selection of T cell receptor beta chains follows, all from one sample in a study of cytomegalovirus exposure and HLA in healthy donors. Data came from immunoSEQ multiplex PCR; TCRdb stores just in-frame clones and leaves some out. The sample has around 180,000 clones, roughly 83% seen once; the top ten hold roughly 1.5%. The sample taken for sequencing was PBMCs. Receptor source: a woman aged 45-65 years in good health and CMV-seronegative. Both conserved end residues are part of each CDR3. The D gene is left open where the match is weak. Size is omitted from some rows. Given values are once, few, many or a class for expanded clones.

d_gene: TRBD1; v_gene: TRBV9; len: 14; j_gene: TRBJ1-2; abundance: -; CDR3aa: CASSEGGTGGGYTF; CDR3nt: TGTGCCAGCAGCGAGGGGGGGACAGGAGGCGGCTACACCTTC
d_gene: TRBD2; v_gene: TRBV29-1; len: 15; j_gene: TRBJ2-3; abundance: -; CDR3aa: CSVDEGTSERDTQYF; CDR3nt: TGCAGCGTAGACGAGGGGACTAGCGAAAGAGATACGCAGTATTTT
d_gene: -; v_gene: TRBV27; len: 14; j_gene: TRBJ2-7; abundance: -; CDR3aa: CASSRLGGSYEQYF; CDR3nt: TGTGCCAGCAGTCGCCTGGGGGGCTCCTACGAGCAGTACTTC
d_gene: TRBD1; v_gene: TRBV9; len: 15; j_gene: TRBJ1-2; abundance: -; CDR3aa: CASSVDGTVNYGYTF; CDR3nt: TGTGCCAGCAGCGTAGACGGGACAGTTAACTATGGCTACACCTTC
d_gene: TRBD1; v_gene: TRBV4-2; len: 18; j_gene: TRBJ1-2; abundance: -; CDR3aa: CASSQDPPGTGGSGGYTF; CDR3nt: TGTGCCAGCAGCCAAGACCCCCCCGGGACAGGGGGCTCGGGAGGCTACACCTTC
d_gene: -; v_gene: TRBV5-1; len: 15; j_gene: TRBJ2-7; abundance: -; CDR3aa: CASSLSGQPRSEQYF; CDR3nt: TGCGCCAGCAGCTTATCCGGTCAACCAAGAAGCGAGCAGTACTTC
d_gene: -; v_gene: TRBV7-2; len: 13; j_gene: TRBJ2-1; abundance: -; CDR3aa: CASSLVNRDEQFF; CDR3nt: TGTGCCAGCAGCTTAGTTAACAGGGATGAGCAGTTCTTC
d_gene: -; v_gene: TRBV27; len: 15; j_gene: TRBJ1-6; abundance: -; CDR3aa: CASSPQGGVNSPLHF; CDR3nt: TGTGCCAGCAGCCCCCAAGGGGGGGTAAATTCACCCCTCCACTTT
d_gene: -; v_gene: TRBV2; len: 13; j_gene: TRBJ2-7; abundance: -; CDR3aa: CASRDRSSYEQYF; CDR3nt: TGTGCCAGCAGAGACAGATCCTCCTACGAGCAGTACTTC
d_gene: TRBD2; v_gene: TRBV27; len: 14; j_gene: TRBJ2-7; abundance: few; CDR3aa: CASKRLAASYEQYF; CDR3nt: TGTGCCAGCAAAAGACTAGCGGCTTCCTACGAGCAGTACTTC
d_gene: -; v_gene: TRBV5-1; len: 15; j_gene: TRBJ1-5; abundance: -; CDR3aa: CASSLSDSSIQPQHF; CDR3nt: TGCGCCAGCAGCTTGTCGGATTCTAGCATCCAGCCCCAGCATTTT
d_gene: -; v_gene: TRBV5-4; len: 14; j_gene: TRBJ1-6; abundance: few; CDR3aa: CASSLAADNSPLHF; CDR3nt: TGTGCCAGCAGCTTGGCCGCGGATAATTCACCCCTCCACTTT
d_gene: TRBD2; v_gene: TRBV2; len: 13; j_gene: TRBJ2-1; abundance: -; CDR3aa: CASSWTRHNEQFF; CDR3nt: TGTGCCAGCAGCTGGACTAGGCACAATGAGCAGTTCTTC
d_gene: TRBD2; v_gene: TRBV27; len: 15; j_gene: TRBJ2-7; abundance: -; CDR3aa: CASSPGLAEGLEQYF; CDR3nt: TGTGCCAGCAGTCCGGGACTAGCGGAGGGGCTCGAGCAGTACTTC
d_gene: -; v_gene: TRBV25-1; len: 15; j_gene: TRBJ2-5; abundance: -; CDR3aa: CASSDDLGSQETQYF; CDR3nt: TGTGCCAGCAGTGACGATCTGGGCAGCCAAGAGACCCAGTACTTC
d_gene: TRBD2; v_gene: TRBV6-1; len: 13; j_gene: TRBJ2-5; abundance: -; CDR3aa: CASSGLAEETQYF; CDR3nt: TGTGCCAGCAGTGGACTAGCTGAGGAGACCCAGTACTTC
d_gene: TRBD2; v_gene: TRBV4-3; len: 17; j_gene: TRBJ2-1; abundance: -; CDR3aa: CASSQDNILAGGGEQFF; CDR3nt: TGCGCCAGCAGCCAAGACAACATCCTAGCGGGGGGGGGCGAGCAGTTCTTC
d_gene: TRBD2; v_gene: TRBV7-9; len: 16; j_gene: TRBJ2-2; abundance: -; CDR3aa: CASPIGTSGNTGELFF; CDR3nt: TGTGCCAGCCCCATTGGAACTAGCGGGAACACCGGGGAGCTGTTTTTT
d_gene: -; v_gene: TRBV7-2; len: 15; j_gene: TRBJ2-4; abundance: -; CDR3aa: CASSWGGAVKNIQYF; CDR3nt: TGTGCCAGCAGCTGGGGGGGGGCAGTCAAAAACATTCAGTACTTC
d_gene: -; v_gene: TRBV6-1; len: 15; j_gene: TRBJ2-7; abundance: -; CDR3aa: CASSSIGVIPYEQYF; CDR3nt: TGTGCCAGCAGTTCGATCGGAGTGATCCCATACGAGCAGTACTTC
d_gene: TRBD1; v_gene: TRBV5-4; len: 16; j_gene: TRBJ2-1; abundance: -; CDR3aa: CASSPPGTVSYNEQFF; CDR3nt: TGTGCCAGCAGCCCCCCGGGGACAGTTTCCTACAATGAGCAGTTCTTC
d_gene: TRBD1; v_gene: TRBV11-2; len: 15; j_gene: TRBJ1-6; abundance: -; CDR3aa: CASSVSGTGISPLHF; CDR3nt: TGTGCCAGCAGCGTGTCCGGGACAGGGATCTCACCCCTCCACTTT
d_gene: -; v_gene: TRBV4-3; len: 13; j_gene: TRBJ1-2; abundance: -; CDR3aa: CASSQGNYHGYTF; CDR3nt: TGCGCCAGCAGCCAAGGGAACTATCATGGCTACACCTTC
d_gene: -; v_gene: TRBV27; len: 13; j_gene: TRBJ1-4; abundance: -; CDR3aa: CASSFSQGEKLFF; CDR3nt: TGTGCCAGCAGTTTTTCCCAGGGTGAAAAACTGTTTTTT
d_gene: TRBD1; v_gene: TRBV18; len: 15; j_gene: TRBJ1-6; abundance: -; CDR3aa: CASSPWTGERSPLHF; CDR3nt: TGTGCCAGCTCACCTTGGACAGGGGAAAGATCACCCCTCCACTTT
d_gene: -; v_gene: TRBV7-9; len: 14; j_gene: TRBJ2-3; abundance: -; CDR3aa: CASSLGAYADTQYF; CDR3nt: TGTGCCAGCAGCTTAGGGGCCTACGCAGATACGCAGTATTTT
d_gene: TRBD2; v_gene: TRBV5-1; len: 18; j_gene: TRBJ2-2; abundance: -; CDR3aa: CASAVETSGSLITGELFF; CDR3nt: TGCGCCAGCGCCGTCGAGACTAGCGGGAGTTTAATCACCGGGGAGCTGTTTTTT
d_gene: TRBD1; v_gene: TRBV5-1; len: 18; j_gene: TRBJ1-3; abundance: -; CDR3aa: CASSLWGQGRSAGNTIYF; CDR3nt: TGCGCCAGCAGCTTGTGGGGACAGGGTCGTTCGGCGGGAAACACCATATATTTT
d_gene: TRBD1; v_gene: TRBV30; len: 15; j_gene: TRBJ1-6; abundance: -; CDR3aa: CAWSPLGQGGSPLHF; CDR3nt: TGTGCCTGGAGTCCACTGGGACAGGGTGGTTCACCCCTCCACTTT
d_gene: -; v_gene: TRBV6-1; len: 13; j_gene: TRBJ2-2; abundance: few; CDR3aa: CASSASYTGELFF; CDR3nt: TGTGCCAGCAGTGCCTCGTACACCGGGGAGCTGTTTTTT
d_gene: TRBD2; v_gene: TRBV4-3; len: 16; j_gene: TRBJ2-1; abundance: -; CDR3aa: CASSQEGLADYNEQFF; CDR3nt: TGCGCCAGCAGCCAAGAAGGGCTAGCGGACTACAATGAGCAGTTCTTC
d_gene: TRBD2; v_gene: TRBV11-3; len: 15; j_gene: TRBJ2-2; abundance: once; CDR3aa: CASSVSGGPGGELFF; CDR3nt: TGTGCCAGCAGCGTGAGCGGGGGGCCGGGCGGGGAGCTGTTTTTT